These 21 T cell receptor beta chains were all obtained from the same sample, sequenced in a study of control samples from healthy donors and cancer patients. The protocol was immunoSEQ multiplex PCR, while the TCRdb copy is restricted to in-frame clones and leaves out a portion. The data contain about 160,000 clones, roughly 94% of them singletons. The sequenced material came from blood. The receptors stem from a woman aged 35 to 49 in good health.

The CDR3 sequence is CASSYSWGNTEAFF. In DNA, the CDR3 is TGTGCCAGCAGTTACTCATGGGGGAACACTGAAGCTTTCTTT. This sequence joins TRBV27 and TRBJ1-1, with unresolved D. This CDR3 contains 14 residues. The V and J ends lost 4 bases and 1 base respectively, with 10 bases between them. Germline V gene data show CDR1 as MNHEY and CDR2 as SMNVEV (reference sequence).

The CDR3 is CASSEPKAGSPMGSGANVLTF. For the CDR3, the DNA is TGTGCCAGCAGTGAACCCAAGGCAGGCTCTCCTATGGGCTCTGGGGCCAACGTCCTGACTTTC. This chain joins TRBV2 and TRBJ2-6; D unclear. The CDR3 spans 21 residues. The germline CDR1 and CDR2 sequences are SNHLY and FYNNEI. The V and J ends lost 2 bases and 0 bases respectively, with 23 bases between them.

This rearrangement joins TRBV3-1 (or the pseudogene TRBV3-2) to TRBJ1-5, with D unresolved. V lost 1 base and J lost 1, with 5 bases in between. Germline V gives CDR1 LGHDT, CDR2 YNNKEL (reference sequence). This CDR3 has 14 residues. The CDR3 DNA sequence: TGTGCCAGCAGCCAAGGGTACAGCAATCAGCCCCAGCATTTT. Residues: CASSQGYSNQPQHF.

CDR3 nucleotides: TGTGCCAGTAAAGACAGGGGAACCTACGAGCAGTACTTC. Translation: CASKDRGTYEQYF. This chain links TRBV19 with TRBJ2-7; 8 nucleotides agree with TRBD1. The CDR3 is made up of 13 amino acids. V lost 7 bases and J lost 2; bases outside the gene matches: 4. The V gene's germline CDR1 is LNHDA and CDR2 SQIVND (reference sequence).

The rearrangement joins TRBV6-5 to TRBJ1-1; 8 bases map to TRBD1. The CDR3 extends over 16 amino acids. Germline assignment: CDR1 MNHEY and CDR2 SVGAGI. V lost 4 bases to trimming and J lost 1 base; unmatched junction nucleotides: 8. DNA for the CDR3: TGTGCCAGCAGTTCTTACGGACAGGGAGCGAACACTGAAGCTTTCTTT. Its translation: CASSSYGQGANTEAFF.

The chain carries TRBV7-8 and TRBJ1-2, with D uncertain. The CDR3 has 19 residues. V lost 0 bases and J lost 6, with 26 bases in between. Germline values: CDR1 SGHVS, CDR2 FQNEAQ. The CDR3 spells CASSLASIQGLYGNNGYTF. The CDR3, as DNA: TGTGCCAGCAGCTTAGCGAGCATCCAAGGCTTATATGGGAACAATGGCTACACCTTC.

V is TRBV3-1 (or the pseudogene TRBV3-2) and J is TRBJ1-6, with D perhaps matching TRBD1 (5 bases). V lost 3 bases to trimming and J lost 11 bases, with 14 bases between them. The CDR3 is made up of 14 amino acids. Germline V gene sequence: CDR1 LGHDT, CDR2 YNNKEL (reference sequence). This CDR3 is CASSQAQGGTPLHF. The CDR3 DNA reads TGTGCCAGCAGCCAGGCCCAGGGAGGGACACCCCTCCACTTT.

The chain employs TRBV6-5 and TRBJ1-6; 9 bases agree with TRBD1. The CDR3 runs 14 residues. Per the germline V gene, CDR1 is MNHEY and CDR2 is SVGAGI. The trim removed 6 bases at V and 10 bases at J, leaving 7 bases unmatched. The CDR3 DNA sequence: TGTGCCAGCAGGCGACAGGGGGTTAGATCACCCCTCCACTTT. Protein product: CASRRQGVRSPLHF.

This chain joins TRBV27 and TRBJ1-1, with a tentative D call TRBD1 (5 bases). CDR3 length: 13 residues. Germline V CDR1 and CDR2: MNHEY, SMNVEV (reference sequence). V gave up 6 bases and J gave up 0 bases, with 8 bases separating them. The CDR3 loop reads CASRGPVNTEAFF. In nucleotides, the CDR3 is TGTGCCAGCAGGGGGCCAGTGAACACTGAAGCTTTCTTT.

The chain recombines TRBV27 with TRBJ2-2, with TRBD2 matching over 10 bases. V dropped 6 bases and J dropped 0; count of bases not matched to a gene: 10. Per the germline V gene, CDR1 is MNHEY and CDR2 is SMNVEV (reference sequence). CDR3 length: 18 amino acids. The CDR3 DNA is TGTGCCAGCAGCTCCCTAGCGGGGGCCTTCGCGAACACCGGGGAGCTGTTTTTT. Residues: CASSSLAGAFANTGELFF.

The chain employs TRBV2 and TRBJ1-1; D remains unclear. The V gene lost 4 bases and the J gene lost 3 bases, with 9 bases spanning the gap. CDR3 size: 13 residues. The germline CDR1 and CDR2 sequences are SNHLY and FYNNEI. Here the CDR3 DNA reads TGTGCCAGCAGTGGGGGAGGGTACACTGAAGCTTTCTTT. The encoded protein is CASSGGGYTEAFF.

The CDR3 spells CASSDGQVAYEQYF. The CDR3 coding sequence is TGTGCCAGCAGTGACGGACAGGTAGCCTACGAGCAGTACTTC. This chain uses TRBV6-1 with TRBJ2-7; 7 bases map to TRBD1. CDR1 is MNHNS and CDR2 is SASEGT in the germline V gene. The length of the CDR3 is 14 residues. Trimming removed 3 bases from V and 2 bases from J; junction bases left unmatched: 4.

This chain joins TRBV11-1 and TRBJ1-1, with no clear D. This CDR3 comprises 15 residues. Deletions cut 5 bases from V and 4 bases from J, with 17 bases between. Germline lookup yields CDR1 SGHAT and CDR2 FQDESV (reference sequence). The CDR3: CASSQRVGGGTEAFF. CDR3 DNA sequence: TGTGCCAGCAGCCAGAGGGTAGGAGGTGGCACTGAAGCTTTCTTT.

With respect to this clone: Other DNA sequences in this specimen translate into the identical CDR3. The CDR3 sequence is CASSFSGSYNEQFF. CDR3 bases: TGCGCCAGCAGCTTCTCAGGCTCCTACAATGAGCAGTTCTTC. The chain employs TRBV5-1 and TRBJ2-1; D is uncertain. V lost 2 bases, J lost 0 bases, and 6 bases lay in between. The CDR3 is 14 residues long. Per the germline V gene, CDR1 is SGHRS and CDR2 is YFSETQ. The full variable domain, in which reference TRBV5-1 and TRBJ2-1 provide the parts outside the CDR3, is KAGVTQTPRYLIKTRGQQVTLSCSPISGHRSVSWYQQTPGQGLQFLFEYFSETQRNKGNFPGRFSGRQFSNSRSEMNVSTLELGDSALYLCASSFSGSYNEQFFGPGTRLTVL.

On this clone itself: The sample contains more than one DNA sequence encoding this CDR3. This chain's CDR3 is CASSARTGQETQYF. CDR3 nucleotides: TGTGCCAGCAGCGCCAGGACAGGGCAAGAGACCCAGTACTTC. The V gene is TRBV9, the J gene TRBJ2-5; 8 positions agree with TRBD1. CDR1 SGDLS and CDR2 YYNGEE come from the germline V gene. Germline trimming cut 3 bases from V and 2 bases from J; bases unmatched to any gene: 3. This CDR3 is built from 14 residues.

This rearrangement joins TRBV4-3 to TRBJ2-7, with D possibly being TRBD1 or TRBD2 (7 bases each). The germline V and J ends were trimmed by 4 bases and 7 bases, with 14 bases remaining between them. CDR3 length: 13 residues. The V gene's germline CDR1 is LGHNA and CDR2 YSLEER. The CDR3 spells CASSPDREGEQYF. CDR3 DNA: TGCGCCAGCAGCCCCGACAGGGAGGGGGAGCAGTACTTC.

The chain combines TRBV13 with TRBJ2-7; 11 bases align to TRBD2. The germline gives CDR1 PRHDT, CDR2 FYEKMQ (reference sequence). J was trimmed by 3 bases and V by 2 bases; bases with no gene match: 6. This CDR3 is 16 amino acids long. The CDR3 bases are TGTGCCAGCAGCTTACTTCAGACTAGCGGGAACTACGAGCAGTACTTC. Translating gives CASSLLQTSGNYEQYF.

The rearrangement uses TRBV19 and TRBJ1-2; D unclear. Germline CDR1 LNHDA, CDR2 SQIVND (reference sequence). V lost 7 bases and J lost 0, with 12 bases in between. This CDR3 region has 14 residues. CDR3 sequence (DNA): TGTGCCAGTAACCCTGGACCCTCTAACTATGGCTACACCTTC. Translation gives CASNPGPSNYGYTF.

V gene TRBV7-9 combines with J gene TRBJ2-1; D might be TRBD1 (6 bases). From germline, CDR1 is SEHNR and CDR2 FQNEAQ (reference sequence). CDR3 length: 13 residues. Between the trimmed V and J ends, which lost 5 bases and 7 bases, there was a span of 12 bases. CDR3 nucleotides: TGTGCCAGCAGCCCGGGACAACTGAATGAGCAGTTCTTC. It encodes CASSPGQLNEQFF.

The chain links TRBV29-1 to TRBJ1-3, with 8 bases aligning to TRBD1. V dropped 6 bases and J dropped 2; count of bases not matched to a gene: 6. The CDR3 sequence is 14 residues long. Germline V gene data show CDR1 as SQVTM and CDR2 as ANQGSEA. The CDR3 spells CSVCTTGAGNTIYF. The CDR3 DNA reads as TGCAGCGTCTGTACGACAGGGGCTGGAAACACCATATATTTT.

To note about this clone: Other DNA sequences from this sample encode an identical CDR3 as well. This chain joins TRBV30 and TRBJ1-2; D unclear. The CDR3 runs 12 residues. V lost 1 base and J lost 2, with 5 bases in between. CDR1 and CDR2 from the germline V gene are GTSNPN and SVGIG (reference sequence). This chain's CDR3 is CAWSGQNYGYTF. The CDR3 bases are TGTGCCTGGAGTGGTCAGAACTATGGCTACACCTTC.